The 27 T cell receptor beta chains below were found in one sample sequenced in a study of blood T cell repertoires in COVID-19. The repertoire was sequenced with immunoSEQ multiplex PCR; TCRdb's copy has only in-frame clones and lacks some. The table lists around 120,000 clones, about three quarters of them singletons. The source material was peripheral blood. The origin of the receptors is a human donor with acute or convalescent COVID-19. The donor label of this sample is uncertain.

This chain uses TRBV11-2 with TRBJ2-5; maybe TRBD1 (6 bases). V was trimmed by 4 bases and J by 2 bases, leaving 14 bases between them. The germline V gene has CDR1 SGHAT and CDR2 FQNNGV. The length of the CDR3 is 15 residues. In nucleotides, the CDR3 is TGTGCCAGCAGCTATATCTGGGGGCGGCAAGAGACCCAGTACTTC. The encoded protein is CASSYIWGRQETQYF.

The chain uses TRBV28 and TRBJ1-1, with D tentatively TRBD1 (6 bases). Looked up from germline, CDR1 is MDHEN and CDR2 is SYDVKM. This CDR3 contains 14 residues. Trimming took off 7 bases at V and 0 bases at J, with 12 bases between the two ends. The CDR3 here is CASTSGTLNTEAFF. The CDR3 DNA reads as TGTGCCAGCACCTCCGGGACACTGAACACTGAAGCTTTCTTT.

The chain employs TRBV7-9 and TRBJ1-4; D is possibly TRBD1 (5 bases). The germline V gene encodes CDR1 SEHNR and CDR2 FQNEAQ (reference sequence). The CDR3 runs 16 residues. With 8 bases removed from V and 0 bases from J, the gap between germline ends came to 16 bases. In DNA form, the CDR3 reads TGTGCCAGCGGCGGGGGAGGGACGGCAACTAATGAAAAACTGTTTTTT. This gives the protein CASGGGGTATNEKLFF.

V gene TRBV3-1 (or the pseudogene TRBV3-2) combines with J gene TRBJ1-1, with unresolved D. Trimming left V 0 bases short and J 6 bases short, with 11 bases between. The CDR3 covers 14 residues. Germline-derived CDR1 and CDR2 are LGHDT and YNNKEL (reference sequence). The CDR3 coding sequence is TGTGCCAGCAGCCAAGATCTTAGAAACCCTGAAGCTTTCTTT. Translation: CASSQDLRNPEAFF.

This clone was detected a few times. This chain links TRBV7-2 with TRBJ1-5, with a weak D call TRBD1 (6 bases). Trimming stripped 2 bases from V and 0 bases from J, with 11 bases between. There are 16 residues in the CDR3. Germline V CDR1 and CDR2: SGHTA, FQGNSA. CDR3 sequence reads: CASSLQGSTSNQPQHF. The CDR3 DNA follows: TGTGCCAGCAGCTTACAGGGGTCAACTAGCAATCAGCCCCAGCATTTT.

This chain links TRBV7-9 with TRBJ1-6; no clear D gene. The V and J ends lost 5 bases and 5 bases respectively, with 13 bases between them. This CDR3 contains 15 residues. The germline V gene has CDR1 SEHNR and CDR2 FQNEAQ (reference sequence). This CDR3 reads CASSRSGGHNSPLHF. The DNA of the CDR3 is TGTGCCAGCAGCAGGTCGGGAGGGCATAATTCACCCCTCCACTTT.

The chain joins TRBV7-2 to TRBJ1-4, with D possibly TRBD1 on 5 matching bases. Trimming removed 5 bases from V and 1 base from J, with 8 bases in between. The germline V gene encodes CDR1 SGHTA and CDR2 FQGNSA. CDR3 length: 14 residues. This CDR3 reads CASSRRVTNEKLFF. The CDR3 DNA reads as TGTGCCAGCAGCCGCAGGGTAACTAATGAAAAACTGTTTTTT.

V and J are TRBV12-5 and TRBJ2-3, with TRBD2 matching 7 bases. Germline CDR1 reads LGHNT; CDR2 reads FRNRAP. With 3 bases clipped from V and 5 bases from J, the junction kept 8 bases outside the gene matches. The CDR3 runs to 15 residues. The CDR3: CASGFLGGWEDTQYF. Written as DNA, the CDR3 is TGTGCTAGTGGTTTCTTGGGGGGGTGGGAAGATACGCAGTATTTT.

This clone came up once. This sequence joins TRBV25-1 and TRBJ1-2; the match to TRBD1 covers 7 bases. J lost 8 bases, V lost 2 bases, and 8 bases had no gene match. Per the germline V gene, CDR1 is MGHDK and CDR2 is SYGVNS. The CDR3 totals 14 residues. The CDR3 DNA sequence: TGTGCCAGCAGTGAAGGAGACAGGGTAAACGGCTACACCTTC. It translates to CASSEGDRVNGYTF.

This sequence joins TRBV24-1 and TRBJ2-3, with 14 bases fitting TRBD2. The CDR3 sequence is 17 residues long. Trimming took 6 bases from V and 3 from J; bases not matched to a gene: 7. Germline CDR1 is KGHDR and CDR2 is SFDVKD. The CDR3 is CATSTRLAGGLTDTQYF. CDR3 nucleotide sequence: TGTGCCACCAGTACCCGACTAGCGGGGGGGCTTACAGATACGCAGTATTTT.

The table lists this clone with a few counts. The gene calls are TRBV11-2 and TRBJ1-5; D is perhaps TRBD1 (5 bases). From germline, CDR1 is SGHAT and CDR2 FQNNGV. Trimming took 0 bases from V and 9 from J, leaving 15 bases between them. The length of the CDR3 is 15 residues. CDR3 coding DNA: TGTGCCAGCAGCTTAGACGTCGGGGGGAGACGGCCCCAGCATTTT. It yields the protein CASSLDVGGRRPQHF.

The rearrangement joins TRBV18 to TRBJ1-1, with D unclear. The CDR3 runs 14 residues. With 5 bases removed from V and 3 bases from J, the gap between germline ends came to 13 bases. The germline V gene has CDR1 KGHSH and CDR2 LQKENI. The CDR3 loop reads CASSRVIMDTEAFF. The CDR3 nucleotides are TGTGCCAGCTCAAGAGTCATCATGGACACTGAAGCTTTCTTT.

This clone appeared a few times. J is TRBJ1-6 and V is TRBV7-2; no definite D call. The length of the CDR3 is 14 residues. Germline V gene lookup returns CDR1 SGHTA and CDR2 FQGNSA. The V gene lost 2 bases and the J gene lost 9 bases, with 11 bases spanning the gap. The CDR3 region has the DNA TGTGCCAGCAGCTTACGGGAATACGGTTCACCCCTCCACTTT. It is translated as CASSLREYGSPLHF.

The CDR3 is CAISNGEASYEQYF. CDR3 DNA: TGTGCCATCAGCAACGGGGAAGCCTCCTACGAGCAGTACTTC. The V gene is TRBV10-3, the J gene TRBJ2-7; a weak D match, TRBD2 (5 bases). The CDR3 has 14 amino acids. Trimming removed 6 bases from V and 0 bases from J, with 12 bases in between. CDR1 is ENHRY, CDR2 SYGVKD, per germline.

V usage is TRBV2 and J usage is TRBJ1-2; D is undetermined. Trimming shortened V by 3 bases and J by 4 bases, and 6 bases separated the two germline ends. Germline CDR1 and CDR2: SNHLY and FYNNEI. This CDR3 is built from 12 residues. In nucleotides, the CDR3 is TGTGCCAGCAGTGATTTCAGCTATGGCTACACCTTC. Protein product: CASSDFSYGYTF.

The gene calls are TRBV7-8 and TRBJ2-7, with D unclear. Trimming removed 4 bases at V and 5 bases at J, with 15 bases between. Germline V lookup: CDR1 SGHVS, CDR2 FQNEAQ. The CDR3 contains 14 residues. The CDR3 DNA sequence: TGTGCCAGCAGCTACCTGGAGCCAGTCCACGAGCAGTACTTC. It translates to CASSYLEPVHEQYF.

The V and J genes are TRBV6-5 and TRBJ1-1, with TRBD1 identical over 12 bases. V was pared by 7 bases and J by 4 bases, with 4 bases of the junction left unmatched. The CDR3 is 14 residues long. CDR1 is MNHEY, CDR2 SVGAGI, per germline. The CDR3 sequence is CASIGTGGVTEAFF. The CDR3 nucleotides read TGTGCCAGCATCGGGACAGGGGGCGTCACTGAAGCTTTCTTT.

The table lists this clone with a few counts. The CDR3 sequence is CASSLDTYQPQHF. CDR3 nucleotide sequence: TGTGCCAGCAGCTTGGACACCTATCAGCCCCAGCATTTT. The chain has TRBV5-5 and TRBJ1-5, with D unclear. V shed 0 bases and J shed 5 bases, with 6 bases lying between them. The V gene's germline CDR1 is SGHKS and CDR2 YYEKEE (reference sequence). The CDR3 totals 13 residues.

For this clone: The same CDR3 is also encoded by other DNA sequences in this sample. J is TRBJ2-5 and V is TRBV29-1; 11 bases line up with TRBD2. The germline V gene encodes CDR1 SQVTM and CDR2 ANQGSEA. The trim removed 6 bases at V and 2 bases at J, leaving 2 bases unmatched. The CDR3 consists of 13 residues. The CDR3 DNA is TGCAGCGTCGGGACTAGCGGACAAGAGACCCAGTACTTC. The encoded protein is CSVGTSGQETQYF.

This rearrangement joins TRBV12-3 or TRBV12-4 to TRBJ1-5; tentatively, D is TRBD1 (5 bases). The CDR3 loop spans 13 amino acids. V lost 6 bases to trimming and J lost 7 bases, with 13 bases between them. The CDR3 region has the DNA TGTGCCAGCAGCCCAACGGGGGTACAGCCCCAGCATTTT. It yields the protein CASSPTGVQPQHF.

This rearrangement joins TRBV29-1 to TRBJ1-2; maybe TRBD1 (6 bases). This CDR3 region has 14 residues. Trimming stripped 2 bases from V and 3 bases from J, with 13 bases between. Germline assignment: CDR1 SQVTM and CDR2 ANQGSEA. The CDR3 DNA is TGCAGCGTTGAATTGCTAGGGGGAGACTATGGCTACACCTTC. The encoded protein is CSVELLGGDYGYTF. The full variable domain, completed using reference TRBV29-1 and TRBJ1-2, is SAVISQKPSRDICQRGTSLTIQCQVDSQVTMMFWYRQQPGQSLTLIATANQGSEATYESGFVIDKFPISRPNLTFSTLTVSNMSPEDSSIYLCSVELLGGDYGYTFGSGTRLTVV.

CDR3 loop: CASRPVTTNEKLFF. The CDR3 DNA reads as TGCGCCAGCAGACCGGTCACAACTAATGAAAAACTGTTTTTT. This chain uses TRBV5-1 with TRBJ1-4; D gene unclear. The CDR3 has 14 amino acids. CDR1 is SGHRS, CDR2 YFSETQ, per germline. V dropped 5 bases and J dropped 0 bases, with 8 bases sitting between them.

The J gene is TRBJ2-5, the V gene TRBV2, with a tentative D call TRBD2 (6 bases). Germline CDR1 and CDR2: SNHLY and FYNNEI. CDR3 length: 13 residues. Trimming removed 11 bases from V and 2 bases from J, with 15 bases in between. CDR3 coding DNA: TGTGCCGGACGACGTCGGGGGCAAGAGACCCAGTACTTC. Translated: CAGRRRGQETQYF.

The genes are TRBV28 and TRBJ1-5; TRBD1 matches at 11 bases. The ends lost 3 bases at V and 7 bases at J; junction bases unmatched: 2. Germline V gene data show CDR1 as MDHEN and CDR2 as SYDVKM. This CDR3 is 14 amino acids long. The CDR3 reads CASSLGQGVQPQHF. CDR3 DNA sequence: TGTGCCAGCAGTTTGGGACAGGGGGTGCAGCCCCAGCATTTT.

The genes are TRBV7-6 and TRBJ2-3; D is perhaps TRBD1 (5 bases). The CDR3 has 14 amino acids. Per the germline V gene, CDR1 is SGHVS and CDR2 is FNYEAQ. Trimming took off 5 bases at V and 1 base at J, with 10 bases between the two ends. CDR3 residues: CASSLDTRTDTQYF. The CDR3 DNA follows: TGTGCCAGCAGCCTGGACACCCGCACAGATACGCAGTATTTT. Complete variable domain (other parts from reference TRBV7-6 and TRBJ2-3): GAGVSQSPRYKVTKRGQDVALRCDPISGHVSLYWYRQALGQGPEFLTYFNYEAQQDKSGLPNDRFSAERPEGSISTLTIQRTEQRDSAMYRCASSLDTRTDTQYFGPGTRLTVL.

This chain links TRBV7-9 with TRBJ2-1, with 9 bases aligning to TRBD2. Unmatched junction bases numbered 10, after V lost 5 bases and J lost 8 bases. Germline values: CDR1 SEHNR, CDR2 FQNEAQ (reference sequence). The CDR3 is made up of 15 amino acids. DNA for the CDR3: TGTGCCAGCAGCCACCGAGCGGGGGGAAGAGATGAGCAGTTCTTC. It yields the protein CASSHRAGGRDEQFF.

The chain uses TRBV5-4 and TRBJ1-1; D gene unclear. Trimming pared 0 bases from V and 5 bases from J, leaving 8 bases between. Germline V gene data show CDR1 as SGHNT and CDR2 as YYREEE (reference sequence). There are 13 residues in the CDR3. As DNA, the CDR3 is TGTGCCAGCAGCTTGGTTCAGGATACTGAAGCTTTCTTT. Its protein is CASSLVQDTEAFF.